These 20 T cell receptor beta chains originate from one sample sequenced in a study of blood T cells in healthy people across ages. Primed by a sample-barcoded 5' primer and a J-beta primer mix, a second PCR proceeded for about 6 to 11 cycles. TCRdb reanalysed the 5' RACE reads using MiXCR and keeps one entry per CDR3 protein. The table lists approximately 700,000 distinct CDR3 sequences, roughly 30% of them singletons. Sequenced input: blood. Every receptor here comes from a woman older than 75 in good health.

This chain joins TRBV3-1 and TRBJ1-3, with D tentatively TRBD1 (5 bases). The CDR3 is made up of 15 amino acids. CDR1 and CDR2 (germline): LGHDT, YNNKEL (reference sequence). Trimming removed 3 bases at V and 0 bases at J, with 9 bases between. The CDR3 sequence: CASSHSGISGNTIYF. The CDR3 coding sequence is TGTGCCAGCAGCCATTCAGGGATCTCTGGAAACACCATATATTTT.

V is TRBV20-1 and J is TRBJ2-2, with TRBD1 matching over 7 bases. This CDR3 region has 15 residues. With 3 bases clipped from V and 1 base from J, the junction kept 5 bases outside the gene matches. Germline V gene sequence: CDR1 DFQATT, CDR2 SNEGSKA (reference sequence). CDR3 amino acids: CSARPGQLNTGELFF. The DNA for the CDR3 is TGCAGTGCTAGGCCGGGACAGTTGAACACCGGGGAGCTGTTTTTT.

The CDR3 bases are TGTGCCAGCAGCTTAGGAGCGGGGGATTACAATGAGCAGTTCTTC. Protein: CASSLGAGDYNEQFF. The rearrangement joins TRBV11-3 to TRBJ2-1, with 8 bases aligning to TRBD2. With 1 base clipped from V and 4 bases from J, the junction kept 3 bases outside the gene matches. This CDR3 has 15 amino acids. From germline, CDR1 is SGHNT and CDR2 YENEEA.

This clonotype was picked up a small number of times. The chain employs TRBV30 and TRBJ2-2; the match to TRBD1 covers 8 bases. Trimming took 5 bases from V and 3 from J; bases not matched to a gene: 11. The germline CDR1 and CDR2 sequences are GTSNPN and SVGIG (reference sequence). The CDR3 is made up of 16 amino acids. The DNA of the CDR3 is TGTGCCTGGGACTCCGACAGGGGATCGTACACCGGGGAGCTGTTTTTT. This gives the protein CAWDSDRGSYTGELFF.

Ten or more counts support this clonotype. The CDR3 DNA reads as TGTGCCACCAGTGATCCAGGGGAGGTTAGGGAGCAGTTCTTC. It translates to CATSDPGEVREQFF. V and J are TRBV24-1 and TRBJ2-1; either TRBD1 or TRBD2 may fit D (6 bases each). The V gene's germline CDR1 is KGHDR and CDR2 SFDVKD. This CDR3 is 14 amino acids long. Trimming removed 3 bases at V and 10 bases at J, with 15 bases between.

The chain couples TRBV20-1 to TRBJ1-2; D is perhaps TRBD1 (5 bases). This CDR3 comprises 12 residues. Looked up from germline, CDR1 is DFQATT and CDR2 is SNEGSKA (reference sequence). V lost 4 bases to trimming and J lost 2 bases, with 8 bases between them. DNA of the CDR3: TGCAGTGCTACAGGGTCAAACTATGGCTACACCTTC. It translates to CSATGSNYGYTF.

As concerns this clonotype: A much larger clone lies a single base off, so this may be a read error. CDR3 sequence reads: CSASPGGRREQYF. The CDR3 bases are TGCAGTGCTAGCCCAGGGGGCAGGAGAGAGCAGTACTTC. The chain is built from TRBV20-1 and TRBJ2-7, with 8 bases matching TRBD1. This CDR3 comprises 13 residues. With V trimmed by 3 bases and J by 7 bases, 8 bases remained unmatched. CDR1 and CDR2 (germline): DFQATT, SNEGSKA (reference sequence).

This clonotype was found a few times. This chain connects TRBV2 to TRBJ1-4; maybe TRBD1 (5 bases). Deletions cut 0 bases from V and 5 bases from J, with 10 bases between. From germline, CDR1 is SNHLY and CDR2 FYNNEI. The CDR3 has 15 residues. The CDR3 nucleotides are TGTGCCAGCAGTGAAGCGGGGACGCCGAATGAAAAACTGTTTTTT. Protein product: CASSEAGTPNEKLFF.

This clonotype was seen at least ten times. The chain recombines TRBV5-1 with TRBJ2-5; TRBD1 agrees at 10 bases. The CDR3 is 16 amino acids. Germline assignment: CDR1 SGHRS and CDR2 YFSETQ. Unmatched junction bases numbered 7, after V lost 1 base and J lost 4 bases. CDR3: CASSLRQGTGVETQYF. In DNA form, the CDR3 reads TGCGCCAGCAGCTTGAGGCAAGGGACAGGGGTAGAGACCCAGTACTTC.

This chain links TRBV14 with TRBJ1-2, with a possible D match to TRBD1 (5 bases). Germline V gene data show CDR1 as SGHDN and CDR2 as FVKESK. The V end lost 0 bases, the J end lost 4 bases, and 9 bases lay between the germline ends. The CDR3 runs 14 residues. The CDR3 is CASSQDRQPYGYTF. CDR3 nucleotides: TGTGCCAGCAGCCAAGACAGACAGCCCTATGGCTACACCTTC.

The V gene is TRBV27, the J gene TRBJ1-3, with 8 bases lining up with TRBD1. Germline-derived CDR1 and CDR2 are MNHEY and SMNVEV (reference sequence). V was pared by 4 bases and J by 11 bases, with 7 bases of the junction left unmatched. There are 13 residues in the CDR3. The CDR3 loop is CASSSPDRAAIYF. CDR3 in DNA: TGTGCCAGCAGTTCCCCGGACAGGGCGGCCATATATTTT.

The table lists this clonotype with many counts. V usage is TRBV27 and J usage is TRBJ2-1; 11 bases align to TRBD2. V shed 3 bases and J 6 bases; nucleotides not matched to a gene: 7. Germline assignment: CDR1 MNHEY and CDR2 SMNVEV (reference sequence). CDR3 length equals 16 residues. CDR3 protein: CASSFLAGGGINEQFF. In DNA, the CDR3 is TGTGCCAGCAGTTTCCTAGCGGGGGGCGGAATCAATGAGCAGTTCTTC.

This clonotype was observed once. The chain carries TRBV5-1 and TRBJ2-7; D gene unclear. The CDR3 is 11 residues long. The V end was cut by 2 bases, the J end by 6 bases, with 6 bases between. Germline V gene sequence: CDR1 SGHRS, CDR2 YFSETQ. In DNA form, the CDR3 reads TGCGCCAGCAGCTTCGACACCGAGCAGTACTTC. Residues: CASSFDTEQYF.

This clonotype was counted many times. The genes are TRBV6-5 and TRBJ1-2, with D perhaps matching TRBD1 (5 bases). Trimming took off 6 bases at V and 4 bases at J, with 18 bases between the two ends. Germline-derived CDR1 and CDR2 are MNHEY and SVGAGI. The CDR3 sequence is 15 residues long. The CDR3 region is CASSPVSGDVYGYTF. As DNA, the CDR3 is TGTGCCAGCAGCCCCGTGAGTGGGGACGTCTATGGCTACACCTTC.

The sample holds a few counts of this clonotype. This chain links TRBV9 with TRBJ1-4; D perhaps matches TRBD1 (5 bases). CDR1 and CDR2 (germline): SGDLS, YYNGEE. The V gene lost 0 bases and the J gene lost 8 bases, with 14 bases spanning the gap. The CDR3 is made up of 15 amino acids. CDR3 residues: CASSVEGVMAEKLFF. Written as DNA, the CDR3 is TGTGCCAGCAGCGTAGAAGGGGTGATGGCGGAAAAACTGTTTTTT.

At least ten counts were recorded for this clonotype. This rearrangement joins TRBV13 to TRBJ2-6; 8 bases align to TRBD1. V lost 3 bases and J lost 0; bases outside the gene matches: 7. The CDR3 runs to 18 residues. The V gene's germline CDR1 is PRHDT and CDR2 FYEKMQ (reference sequence). This CDR3 is CASSFRTGMSSGANVLTF. DNA for the CDR3: TGTGCCAGCAGCTTCAGGACAGGGATGAGCTCTGGGGCCAACGTCCTGACTTTC.

This clonotype occurred many times. The gene calls are TRBV28 and TRBJ2-4; D possibly matches TRBD1 or TRBD2 (6 bases each). Trimming shortened V by 6 bases and J by 13 bases, and 22 bases separated the two germline ends. This CDR3 is built from 14 residues. Germline CDR1 and CDR2: MDHEN and SYDVKM. CDR3 coding DNA: TGTGCCAGCAGGAGACACCAGGGGACGGGGGAGCAGTACTTC. Protein product: CASRRHQGTGEQYF.

This clonotype was seen ten or more times. The chain recombines TRBV12-3 or TRBV12-4 with TRBJ2-1; no clear D gene. V gave up 6 bases and J gave up 4 bases, with 13 bases separating them. This CDR3 has 14 amino acids. CDR3 sequence reads: CASRSSLGYNEQFF. In DNA form, the CDR3 reads TGTGCCAGCAGATCTTCTCTAGGGTACAATGAGCAGTTCTTC.

The chain employs TRBV27 and TRBJ1-1; 7 bases agree with TRBD1. Germline CDR1 reads MNHEY; CDR2 reads SMNVEV (reference sequence). The CDR3 totals 15 residues. Trimming removed 0 bases from V and 5 bases from J; junction bases left unmatched: 6. The CDR3 DNA reads as TGTGCCAGCAGTTTATCAGGGGGCGTAAGGACTGAAGCTTTCTTT. Protein product: CASSLSGGVRTEAFF.

This clonotype was seen ten or more times. The chain combines TRBV4-1 with TRBJ2-3; no clear D gene. In germline, CDR1 is MGHRA, CDR2 YSYEKL. V lost 4 bases, J lost 2 bases, and 13 bases lay in between. This CDR3 spans 15 amino acids. The CDR3 DNA follows: TGCGCCAGCAGCCTTTCCCCCTCGACCACAGATACGCAGTATTTT. Protein: CASSLSPSTTDTQYF.